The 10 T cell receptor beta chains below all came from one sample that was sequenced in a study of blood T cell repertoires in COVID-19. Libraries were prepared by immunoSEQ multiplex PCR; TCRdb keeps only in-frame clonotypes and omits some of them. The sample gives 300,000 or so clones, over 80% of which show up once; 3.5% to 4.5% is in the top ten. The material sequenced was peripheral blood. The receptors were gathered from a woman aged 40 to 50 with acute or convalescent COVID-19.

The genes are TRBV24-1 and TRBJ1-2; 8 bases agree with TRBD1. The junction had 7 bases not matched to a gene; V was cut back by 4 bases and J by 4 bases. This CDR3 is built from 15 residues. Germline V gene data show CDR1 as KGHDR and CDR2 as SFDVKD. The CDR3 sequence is CATSDDRGAGYGYTF. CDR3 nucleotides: TGTGCCACCAGTGACGACAGGGGAGCAGGCTATGGCTACACCTTC.

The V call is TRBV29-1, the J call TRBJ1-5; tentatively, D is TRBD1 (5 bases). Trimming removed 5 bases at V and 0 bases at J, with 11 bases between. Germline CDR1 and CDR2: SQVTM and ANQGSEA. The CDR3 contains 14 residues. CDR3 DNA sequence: TGCAGCGTTTTAACAGGAAATAGCAATCAGCCCCAGCATTTT. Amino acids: CSVLTGNSNQPQHF. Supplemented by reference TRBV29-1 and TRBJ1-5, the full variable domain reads SAVISQKPSRDICQRGTSLTIQCQVDSQVTMMFWYRQQPGQSLTLIATANQGSEATYESGFVIDKFPISRPNLTFSTLTVSNMSPEDSSIYLCSVLTGNSNQPQHFGDGTRLSIL.

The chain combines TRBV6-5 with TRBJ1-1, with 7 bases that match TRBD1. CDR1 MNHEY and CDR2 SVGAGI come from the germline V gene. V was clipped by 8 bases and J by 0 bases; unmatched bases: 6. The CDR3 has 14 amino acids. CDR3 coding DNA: TGTGCCAGCCGGGGGACAGACATGAACACTGAAGCTTTCTTT. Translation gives CASRGTDMNTEAFF.

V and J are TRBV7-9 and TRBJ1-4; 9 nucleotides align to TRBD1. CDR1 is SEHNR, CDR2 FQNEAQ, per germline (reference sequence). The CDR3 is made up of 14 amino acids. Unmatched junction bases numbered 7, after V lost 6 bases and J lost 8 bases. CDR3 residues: CASSWGQGTEKLFF. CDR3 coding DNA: TGTGCCAGCAGTTGGGGACAGGGTACAGAAAAACTGTTTTTT. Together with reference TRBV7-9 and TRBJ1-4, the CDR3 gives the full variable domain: DTGVSQNPRHKITKRGQNVTFRCDPISEHNRLYWYRQTLGQGPEFLTYFQNEAQLEKSRLLSDRFSAERPKGSFSTLEIQRTEQGDSAMYLCASSWGQGTEKLFFGSGTQLSVL.

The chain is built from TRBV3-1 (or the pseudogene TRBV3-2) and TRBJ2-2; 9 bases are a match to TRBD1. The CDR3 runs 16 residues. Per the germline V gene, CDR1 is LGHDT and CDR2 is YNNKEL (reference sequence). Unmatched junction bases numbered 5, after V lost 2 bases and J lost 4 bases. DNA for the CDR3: TGTGCCAGCAGCCAATGGACAGGGGTGGGCACCGGGGAGCTGTTTTTT. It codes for CASSQWTGVGTGELFF.

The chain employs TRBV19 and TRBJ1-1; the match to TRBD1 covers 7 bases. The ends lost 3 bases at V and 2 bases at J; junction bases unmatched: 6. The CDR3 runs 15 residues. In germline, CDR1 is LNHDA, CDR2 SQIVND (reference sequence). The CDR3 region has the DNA TGTGCCAGTAGTATTTTTAGGACAGGCAACACTGAAGCTTTCTTT. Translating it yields CASSIFRTGNTEAFF.

The CDR3 reads CASSGRGPNGELFF. The CDR3 nucleotides read TGTGCCAGCAGTGGCAGGGGACCGAACGGGGAGCTGTTTTTT. The chain couples TRBV2 to TRBJ2-2; perhaps TRBD1 as D (6 bases). Germline V gene sequence: CDR1 SNHLY, CDR2 FYNNEI. The ends were cut back, 4 bases at V and 7 bases at J, with 13 bases in the middle. The CDR3 totals 14 residues.

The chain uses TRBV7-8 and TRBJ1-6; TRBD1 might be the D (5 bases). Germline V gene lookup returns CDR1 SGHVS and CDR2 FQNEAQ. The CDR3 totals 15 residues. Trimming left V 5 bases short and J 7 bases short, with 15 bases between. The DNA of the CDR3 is TGTGCCAGCAGCGCCGCCGAGACAGAGAATTCACCCCTCCACTTT. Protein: CASSAAETENSPLHF.

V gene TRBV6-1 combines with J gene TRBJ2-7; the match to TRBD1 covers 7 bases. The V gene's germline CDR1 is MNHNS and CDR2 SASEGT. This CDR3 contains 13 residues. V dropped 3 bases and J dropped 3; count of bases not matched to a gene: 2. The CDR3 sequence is CASSEGQLYEQYV. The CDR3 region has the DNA TGTGCCAGCAGTGAGGGACAGCTCTACGAGCAGTACGTC.

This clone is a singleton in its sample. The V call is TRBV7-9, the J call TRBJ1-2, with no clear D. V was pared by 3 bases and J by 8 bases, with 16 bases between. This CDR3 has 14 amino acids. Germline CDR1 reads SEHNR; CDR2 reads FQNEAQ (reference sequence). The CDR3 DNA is TGTGCCAGCAGCTTTGGTCACGCCTCTAAAGGCTACACCTTC. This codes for CASSFGHASKGYTF.